This T cell receptor beta chain appears in the sequencing data of a study of T cells after yellow fever vaccination. Study-wide background: Each low-cell-number fraction was prepared by means of SMART-Seq v4 Ultra Low Input.

Researchers made TCR cDNA using 5'RACE template switching, and this step added a universal primer site and UMIs. One entry per CDR3 protein, called by TCRdb with MiXCR from the 5' RACE reads. This sample has 500,000 to 550,000 distinct CDR3 sequences, with 21% found just once. V lost 7 bases to trimming and J lost 7 bases, with 14 bases between them. This CDR3 is 13 amino acids long. CDR1 and CDR2 from the germline V gene are MNHEY and SVGEGT. V usage is TRBV6-2 or TRBV6-3 and J usage is TRBJ1-5, with TRBD1 as a possible D gene (5 bases). This clonotype was obtained from a man between 18 and 35 years old who received the YFV17D yellow fever vaccine. The sequencing used PBMCs, collected approximately 22 days after the first yellow fever vaccination. As DNA, the CDR3 is TGTGCCAGCAACACCCAGGGTACACAGCCCCAGCATTTT. It encodes CASNTQGTQPQHF.